The 12 T cell receptor beta chains given below trace back to one sample, sequenced in a study of T-cell memory formation after mild COVID-19 listed by TCRdb under 2021. The library relied on 5' RACE. Sequencing instrument: Illumina NovaSeq 6000. Through fastp at Q25 and MiXCR, TCRdb rebuilt clones from the public reads, retaining in-frame beta chains. One record per CDR3 amino acid sequence lists the most common genes and DNA. This sample is represented by 550,000 to 650,000 distinct CDR3 sequences; roughly a sixth of them were singletons. Just over 8% of the sample belongs to the ten largest clones. What was sequenced was PBMCs or a T cell subset sorted from them (not recorded which). The receptor source for this set is an adult woman who had mild COVID-19 (a few samples of this study predate the infection). The sample titles of this study are shuffled in the database, so cell type and time point are left out; the donor was told from shared clones.

This clonotype was counted between two and nine times. The chain recombines TRBV5-1 with TRBJ1-1; 11 nucleotides match TRBD1. Trimming cost V 4 bases and J 0 bases; bases outside gene matches: 14. The CDR3 totals 19 residues. CDR1 and CDR2 from the germline V gene are SGHRS and YFSETQ. This CDR3 is CASSLPPGDRGGMNTEAFF. The CDR3 coding sequence is TGCGCCAGCAGCCTCCCACCCGGGGACAGGGGGGGCATGAACACTGAAGCTTTCTTT. Supplemented by reference TRBV5-1 and TRBJ1-1, the full variable domain reads KAGVTQTPRYLIKTRGQQVTLSCSPISGHRSVSWYQQTPGQGLQFLFEYFSETQRNKGNFPGRFSGRQFSNSRSEMNVSTLELGDSALYLCASSLPPGDRGGMNTEAFFGQGTRLTVV.

The CDR3 DNA reads TGCAGTGCTAGGGCGTCGGCTAGCGGGGGGTCCACAGATACGCAGTATTTT. Protein sequence: CSARASASGGSTDTQYF. The chain recombines TRBV20-1 with TRBJ2-3; 11 bases match TRBD2. V lost 3 bases to trimming and J lost 2 bases; unmatched junction nucleotides: 10. The CDR3 spans 17 residues. Germline CDR1 reads DFQATT; CDR2 reads SNEGSKA (reference sequence).

The chain links TRBV7-7 to TRBJ2-3, with 10 positions matching TRBD1. V trimming: 4 bases; J trimming: 3 bases; junction bases outside the gene matches: 4. The CDR3 is 15 residues long. Per germline, CDR1 SSHAT and CDR2 FNYEAQ (reference sequence). The chain's CDR3 is CASSSGTGETDTQYF. The CDR3, as DNA: TGTGCCAGCAGCTCCGGGACAGGGGAGACAGATACGCAGTATTTT.

This clonotype has at least ten counts. The chain recombines TRBV2 with TRBJ1-1; a possible D gene is TRBD1 (5 bases). V lost 6 bases and J lost 1, with 21 bases in between. CDR3 length equals 17 residues. Germline-derived CDR1 and CDR2 are SNHLY and FYNNEI. CDR3 sequence: CASSPVATDGANTEAFF. The CDR3 DNA reads as TGTGCCAGCAGCCCCGTAGCAACAGATGGGGCGAACACTGAAGCTTTCTTT. The full variable domain, with the rest looked up from reference TRBV2 and TRBJ1-1, is EPEVTQTPSHQVTQMGQEVILRCVPISNHLYFYWYRQILGQKVEFLVSFYNNEISEKSEIFDDQFSVERPDGSNFTLKIRSTKLEDSAMYFCASSPVATDGANTEAFFGQGTRLTVV.

The chain joins TRBV6-2 or TRBV6-3 to TRBJ2-7; possibly TRBD2 for D (6 bases). Germline CDR1 is MNHEY and CDR2 is SVGEGT. The CDR3 is 13 residues long. Trimming took off 6 bases at V and 1 base at J, with 10 bases between the two ends. CDR3 in amino acids: CASRIGRSYEQYF. In DNA, the CDR3 is TGTGCCAGCAGGATAGGGAGGTCCTACGAGCAGTACTTC.

V and J are TRBV11-2 and TRBJ1-2, with a possible D match to TRBD1 (6 bases). Between the trimmed V and J ends, which lost 1 base and 0 bases, there was a span of 9 bases. CDR3 length: 15 amino acids. Germline V CDR1 and CDR2: SGHAT, FQNNGV. In DNA form, the CDR3 reads TGTGCCAGCAGCTTAGGGGACACCGCTAACTATGGCTACACCTTC. Amino acids: CASSLGDTANYGYTF.

This clonotype has at least ten counts. V usage is TRBV7-8 and J usage is TRBJ2-2; D possibly uses TRBD1 or TRBD2 (5 bases each). The CDR3 spans 15 residues. Germline V gives CDR1 SGHVS, CDR2 FQNEAQ. V was trimmed by 0 bases and J by 1 base, leaving 6 bases between them. The CDR3 DNA sequence: TGTGCCAGCAGCTTAGCGGGGGTGAACACCGGGGAGCTGTTTTTT. It is translated as CASSLAGVNTGELFF.

This clonotype showed up just a few times. V gene TRBV29-1 combines with J gene TRBJ2-3; no clear D. V was pared by 4 bases and J by 1 base, with 15 bases between. Germline CDR1 SQVTM, CDR2 ANQGSEA. The CDR3 has 15 amino acids. The CDR3 loop reads CSVVKVVARTDTQYF. The CDR3 DNA reads as TGCAGCGTTGTGAAGGTCGTGGCCCGCACAGATACGCAGTATTTT.

This clonotype came up a few times. The chain uses TRBV24-1 and TRBJ2-3, with D possibly matching TRBD1 (5 bases). This CDR3 spans 12 amino acids. The germline gives CDR1 KGHDR, CDR2 SFDVKD. V dropped 6 bases and J dropped 6 bases, with 9 bases sitting between them. The CDR3 DNA is TGTGCCACCAGTCCGGCAGGGGATACGCAGTATTTT. Translating it yields CATSPAGDTQYF.

This chain connects TRBV5-1 to TRBJ2-5; 9 bases fit TRBD1. This CDR3 is 15 amino acids long. The germline V gene encodes CDR1 SGHRS and CDR2 YFSETQ. Germline trimming cut 0 bases from V and 5 bases from J; bases unmatched to any gene: 5. CDR3 sequence reads: CASSLGGQGRETQYF. The CDR3 bases are TGCGCCAGCAGCTTGGGGGGACAGGGAAGGGAGACCCAGTACTTC.

This clonotype occurred once. The chain is built from TRBV19 and TRBJ1-5, with D uncertain. CDR1 LNHDA and CDR2 SQIVND come from the germline V gene (reference sequence). Trimming removed 5 bases at V and 4 bases at J, with 15 bases between. The CDR3 is 15 residues long. The chain's CDR3 is CASSLRSTSNQPQHF. CDR3 DNA sequence: TGTGCCAGTAGTCTACGCTCAACCTCTAATCAGCCCCAGCATTTT.

The rearrangement joins TRBV7-9 to TRBJ2-1; D gene uncertain. V was cut by 6 bases and J by 6 bases, with 9 bases left in between. CDR1 and CDR2 from the germline V gene are SEHNR and FQNEAQ (reference sequence). The length of the CDR3 is 12 residues. The CDR3 protein is CASSVKTNEQFF. The CDR3 DNA reads as TGTGCCAGCAGTGTGAAGACCAATGAGCAGTTCTTC.